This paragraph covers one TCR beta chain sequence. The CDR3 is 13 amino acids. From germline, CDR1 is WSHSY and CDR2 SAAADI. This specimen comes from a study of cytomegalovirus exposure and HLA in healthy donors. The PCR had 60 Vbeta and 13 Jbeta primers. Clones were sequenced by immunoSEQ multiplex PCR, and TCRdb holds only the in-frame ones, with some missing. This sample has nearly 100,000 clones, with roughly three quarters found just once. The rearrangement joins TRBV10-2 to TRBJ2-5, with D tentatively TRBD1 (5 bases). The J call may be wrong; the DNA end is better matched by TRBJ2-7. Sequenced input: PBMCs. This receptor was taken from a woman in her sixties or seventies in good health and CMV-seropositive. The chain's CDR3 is CASSDQGTHEQYF. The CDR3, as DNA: TGCGCCAGCAGTGACCAGGGAACCCACGAGCAGTACTTC.